This section outlines one TCR beta chain sequence together with its context. TCRdb's copy holds only in-frame clones and misses some; the assay was immunoSEQ multiplex PCR. The data contain 200,000 to 300,000 clones, roughly 80% of them singletons. Trimming removed 0 bases at V and 2 bases at J, with 11 bases between. The CDR3 runs to 15 residues. CDR1 and CDR2 from the germline V gene are SGDLS and YYNGEE. These data come from a study of blood T cell repertoires in COVID-19. Study background: Samples taken during acute and convalescent COVID-19 were collected in the United States, Italy and Spain. Nucleic acid was either cDNA or gDNA, and it came from T cells, B-cell-depleted T cells, or PBMCs.

This chain uses TRBV9 with TRBJ2-5; D may be TRBD2 (5 bases). Sequencing was performed on peripheral blood. The receptor comes from a woman of 80 years or more with acute or convalescent COVID-19. CDR3 DNA: TGTGCCAGCAGCGTAGGGAGTCCGGGGCAAGAGACCCAGTACTTC. As protein: CASSVGSPGQETQYF.